This T cell receptor beta chain was found in a study of tumor-infiltrating lymphocytes in primary liver carcinoma. Study overall: Samples produced roughly 3.65 to 7.5 million productive TCRbeta reads, comparable across tissue types.

A primer in the constant region served to generate TCR beta cDNA from approximately 500 ng of total RNA. Three nested multiplex PCR rounds of slightly modified ARM-PCR generated TCR beta libraries. The two initial PCR rounds, nine to eleven cycles each, used TRBV1-TRBV30 forward and C-beta reverse primers. TCRdb re-called the multiplex PCR reads through MiXCR, storing one row per CDR3 protein. The top ten clones hold 15% to 20% of a sample with fewer than 400,000 distinct CDR3 sequences, 58% of them seen once. This clonotype was seen at least ten times. The CDR3 is 15 amino acids. From germline, CDR1 is SGHAT and CDR2 FQNNGV. V dropped 5 bases and J dropped 2; count of bases not matched to a gene: 4. Germline DNA was also extracted, and blood RNA was taken from unsorted whole blood.

The sample consisted of peripheral blood. This sequence was found in a woman in her twenties or thirties with primary liver carcinoma and hepatitis B virus infection. The genes are TRBV11-2 and TRBJ2-7; 12 nucleotides agree with TRBD2. For the CDR3, the DNA is TGTGCCAGCAGCCTAGCGGGAGGGAGCACCTACGAGCAGTACTTC. It yields the protein CASSLAGGSTYEQYF. Complete variable domain (other parts from reference TRBV11-2 and TRBJ2-7): EAGVAQSPRYKIIEKRQSVAFWCNPISGHATLYWYQQILGQGPKLLIQFQNNGVVDDSQLPKDRFSAERLKGVDSTLKIQPAKLEDSAVYLCASSLAGGSTYEQYFGPGTRLTVT.